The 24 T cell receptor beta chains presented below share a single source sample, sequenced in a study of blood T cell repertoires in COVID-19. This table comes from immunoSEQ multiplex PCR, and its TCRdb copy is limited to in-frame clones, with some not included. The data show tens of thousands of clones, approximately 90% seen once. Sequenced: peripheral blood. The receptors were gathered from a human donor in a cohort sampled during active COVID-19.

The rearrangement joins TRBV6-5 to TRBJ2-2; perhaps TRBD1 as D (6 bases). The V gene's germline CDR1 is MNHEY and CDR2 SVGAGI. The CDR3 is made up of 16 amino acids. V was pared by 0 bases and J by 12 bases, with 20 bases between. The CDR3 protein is CASSYSIGSGQVKLFF. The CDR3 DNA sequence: TGTGCCAGCAGTTACTCTATTGGGTCGGGACAAGTAAAGCTGTTTTTT.

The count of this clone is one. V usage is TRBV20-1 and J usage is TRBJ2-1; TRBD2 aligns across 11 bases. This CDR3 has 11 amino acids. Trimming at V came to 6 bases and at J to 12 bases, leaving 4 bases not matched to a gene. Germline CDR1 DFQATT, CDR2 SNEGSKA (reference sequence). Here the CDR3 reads CSARLAGMQFF. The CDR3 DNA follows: TGCAGTGCGAGACTAGCGGGAATGCAGTTCTTC.

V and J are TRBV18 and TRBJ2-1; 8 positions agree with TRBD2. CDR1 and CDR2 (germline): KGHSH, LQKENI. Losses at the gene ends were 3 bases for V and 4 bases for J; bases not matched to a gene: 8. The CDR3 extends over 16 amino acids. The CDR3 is CASSPPLTSGYNEQFF. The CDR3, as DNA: TGTGCCAGCTCACCTCCTCTCACTAGCGGATACAATGAGCAGTTCTTC.

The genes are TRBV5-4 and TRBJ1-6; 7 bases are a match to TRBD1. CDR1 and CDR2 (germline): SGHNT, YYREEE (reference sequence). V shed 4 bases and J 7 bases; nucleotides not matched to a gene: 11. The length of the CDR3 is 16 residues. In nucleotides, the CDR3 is TGTGCCAGCAGCACGGATAGGCAGGGGGTGAATTCACCCCTCCACTTT. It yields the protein CASSTDRQGVNSPLHF.

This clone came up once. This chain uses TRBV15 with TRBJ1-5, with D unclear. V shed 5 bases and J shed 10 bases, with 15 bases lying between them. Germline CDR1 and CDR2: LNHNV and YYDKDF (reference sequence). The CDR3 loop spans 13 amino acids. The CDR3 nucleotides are TGTGCCACCAGCGACCGACAAGCTGGTCCCCAGCATTTT. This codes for CATSDRQAGPQHF.

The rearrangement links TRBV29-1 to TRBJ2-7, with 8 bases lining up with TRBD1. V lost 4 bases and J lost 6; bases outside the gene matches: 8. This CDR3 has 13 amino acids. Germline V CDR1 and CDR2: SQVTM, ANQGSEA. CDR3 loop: CSVGSSTGGEQYF. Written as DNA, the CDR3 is TGCAGCGTTGGGAGTTCCACAGGGGGCGAGCAGTACTTC.

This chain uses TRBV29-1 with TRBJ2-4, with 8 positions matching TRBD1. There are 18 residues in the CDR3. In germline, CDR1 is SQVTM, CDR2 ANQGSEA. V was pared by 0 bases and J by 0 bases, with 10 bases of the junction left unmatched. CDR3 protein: CSVEDRFTGGIAKNIQYF. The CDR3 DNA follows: TGCAGCGTTGAAGACCGATTTACAGGGGGAATAGCCAAAAACATTCAGTACTTC.

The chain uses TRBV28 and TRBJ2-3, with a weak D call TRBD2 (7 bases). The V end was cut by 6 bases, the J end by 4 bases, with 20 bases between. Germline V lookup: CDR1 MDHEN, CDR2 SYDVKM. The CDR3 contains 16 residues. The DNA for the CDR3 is TGTGCCAGCAGAGGGGGGGGCACTTGGGGCGCAGATACGCAGTATTTT. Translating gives CASRGGGTWGADTQYF.

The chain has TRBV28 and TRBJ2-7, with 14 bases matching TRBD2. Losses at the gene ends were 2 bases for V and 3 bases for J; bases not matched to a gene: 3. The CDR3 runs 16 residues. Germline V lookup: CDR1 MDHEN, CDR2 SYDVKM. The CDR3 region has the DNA TGTGCCAGCAGTTTACCCGGGACTAGCGGGAGCTACGAGCAGTACTTC. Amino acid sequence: CASSLPGTSGSYEQYF.

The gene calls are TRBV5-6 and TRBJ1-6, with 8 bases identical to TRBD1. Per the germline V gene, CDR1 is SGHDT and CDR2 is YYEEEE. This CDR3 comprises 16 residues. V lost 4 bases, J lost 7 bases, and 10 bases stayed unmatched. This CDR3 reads CASSRSRDRLNSPLHF. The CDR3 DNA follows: TGTGCCAGCAGCCGGTCCCGGGACAGGTTAAATTCACCCCTCCACTTT.

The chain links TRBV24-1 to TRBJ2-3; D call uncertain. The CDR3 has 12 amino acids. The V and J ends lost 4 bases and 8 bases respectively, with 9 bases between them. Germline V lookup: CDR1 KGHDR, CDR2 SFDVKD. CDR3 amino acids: CATSDPGGTQYF. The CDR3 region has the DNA TGTGCCACCAGTGACCCGGGTGGTACGCAGTATTTT.

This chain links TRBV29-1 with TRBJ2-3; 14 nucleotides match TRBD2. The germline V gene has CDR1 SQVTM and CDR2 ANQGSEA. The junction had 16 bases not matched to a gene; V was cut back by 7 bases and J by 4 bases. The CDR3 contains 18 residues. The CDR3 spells CSALTSGRAGFSSDTQYF. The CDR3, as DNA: TGCAGCGCCCTGACTAGCGGGAGGGCCGGATTTTCGTCAGATACGCAGTATTTT.

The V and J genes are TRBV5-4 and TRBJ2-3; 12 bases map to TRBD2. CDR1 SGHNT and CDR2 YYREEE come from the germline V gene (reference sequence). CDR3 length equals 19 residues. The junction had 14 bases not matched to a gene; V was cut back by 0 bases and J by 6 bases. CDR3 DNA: TGTGCCAGCAGCTTGGGCTCCCCGAAGACTAGCGGGAGTTTGGATACGCAGTATTTT. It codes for CASSLGSPKTSGSLDTQYF. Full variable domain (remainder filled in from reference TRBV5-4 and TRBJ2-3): ETGVTQSPTHLIKTRGQQVTLRCSSQSGHNTVSWYQQALGQGPQFIFQYYREEENGRGNFPPRFSGLQFPNYSSELNVNALELDDSALYLCASSLGSPKTSGSLDTQYFGPGTRLTVL.

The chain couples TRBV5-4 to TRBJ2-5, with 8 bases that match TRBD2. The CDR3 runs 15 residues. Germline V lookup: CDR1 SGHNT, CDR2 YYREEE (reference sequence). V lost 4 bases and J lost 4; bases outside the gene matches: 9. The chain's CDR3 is CASSRPGAGGETQYF. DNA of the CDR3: TGTGCCAGCAGCCGCCCTGGGGCGGGAGGAGAGACCCAGTACTTC.

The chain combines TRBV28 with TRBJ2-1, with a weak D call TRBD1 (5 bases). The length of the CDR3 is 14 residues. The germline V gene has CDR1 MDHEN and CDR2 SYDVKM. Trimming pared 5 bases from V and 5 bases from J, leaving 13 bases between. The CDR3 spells CASSPVVGDNEQFF. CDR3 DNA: TGTGCCAGCAGTCCGGTCGTAGGGGACAATGAGCAGTTCTTC.

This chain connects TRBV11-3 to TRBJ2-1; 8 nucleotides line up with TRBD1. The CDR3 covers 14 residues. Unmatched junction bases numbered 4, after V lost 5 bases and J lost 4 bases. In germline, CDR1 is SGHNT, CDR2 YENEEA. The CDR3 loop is CASSPDRVYNEQFF. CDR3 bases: TGTGCCAGCAGCCCGGACAGGGTTTACAATGAGCAGTTCTTC.

The CDR3 nucleotides read TGTGCCAGCAGTGAAGCGCCCAGGGTGGGCCAGCCCCAGCATTTT. Its protein is CASSEAPRVGQPQHF. The genes are TRBV2 and TRBJ1-5; possibly TRBD1 for D (5 bases). Germline CDR1 SNHLY, CDR2 FYNNEI. Between the trimmed V and J ends, which lost 0 bases and 7 bases, there was a span of 13 bases. The CDR3 is made up of 15 amino acids.

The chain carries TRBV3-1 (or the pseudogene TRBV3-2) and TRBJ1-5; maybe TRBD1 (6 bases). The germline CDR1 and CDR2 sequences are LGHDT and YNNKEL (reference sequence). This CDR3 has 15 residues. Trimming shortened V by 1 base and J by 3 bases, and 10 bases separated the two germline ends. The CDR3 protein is CASSQGHRVNQPQHF. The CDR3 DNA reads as TGTGCCAGCAGCCAAGGGCACAGGGTCAATCAGCCCCAGCATTTT.

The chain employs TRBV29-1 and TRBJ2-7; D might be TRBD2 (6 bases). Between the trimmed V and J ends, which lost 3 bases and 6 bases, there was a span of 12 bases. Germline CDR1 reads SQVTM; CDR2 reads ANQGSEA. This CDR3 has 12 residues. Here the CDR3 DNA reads TGCAGCGTTGAGGAGGCCGGGAGCGAGCAGTACTTC. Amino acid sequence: CSVEEAGSEQYF.

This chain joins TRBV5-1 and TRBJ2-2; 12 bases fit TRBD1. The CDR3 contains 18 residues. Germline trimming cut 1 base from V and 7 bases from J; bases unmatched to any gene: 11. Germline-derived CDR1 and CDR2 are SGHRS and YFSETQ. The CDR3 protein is CASSLFPMGQGAVGELFF. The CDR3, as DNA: TGCGCCAGCAGCTTGTTCCCGATGGGACAGGGGGCGGTCGGGGAGCTGTTTTTT.

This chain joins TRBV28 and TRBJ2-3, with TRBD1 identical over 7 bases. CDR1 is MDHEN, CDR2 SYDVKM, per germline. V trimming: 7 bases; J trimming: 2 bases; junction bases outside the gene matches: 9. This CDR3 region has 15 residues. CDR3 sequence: CASTPGQTTTDTQYF. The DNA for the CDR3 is TGTGCCAGCACCCCGGGACAGACAACCACAGATACGCAGTATTTT.

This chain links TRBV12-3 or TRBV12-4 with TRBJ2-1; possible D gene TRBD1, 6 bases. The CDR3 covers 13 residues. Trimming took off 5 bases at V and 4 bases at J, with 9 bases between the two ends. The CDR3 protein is CASSPGQYNEQFF. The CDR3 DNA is TGTGCCAGCAGTCCGGGACAATACAATGAGCAGTTCTTC.

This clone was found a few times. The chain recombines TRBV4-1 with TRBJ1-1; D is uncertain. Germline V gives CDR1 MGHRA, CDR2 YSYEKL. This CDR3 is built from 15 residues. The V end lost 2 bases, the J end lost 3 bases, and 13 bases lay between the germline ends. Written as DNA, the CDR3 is TGCGCCAGCAGCCAAATCATGGAGGCTCACACTGAAGCTTTCTTT. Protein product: CASSQIMEAHTEAFF.

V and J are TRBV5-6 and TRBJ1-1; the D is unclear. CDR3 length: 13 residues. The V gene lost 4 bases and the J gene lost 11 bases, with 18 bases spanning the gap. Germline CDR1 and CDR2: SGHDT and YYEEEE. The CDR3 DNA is TGTGCCAGCAGCCGACTAGGGCGTCGAGAGGCTTTCTTT. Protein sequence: CASSRLGRREAFF.